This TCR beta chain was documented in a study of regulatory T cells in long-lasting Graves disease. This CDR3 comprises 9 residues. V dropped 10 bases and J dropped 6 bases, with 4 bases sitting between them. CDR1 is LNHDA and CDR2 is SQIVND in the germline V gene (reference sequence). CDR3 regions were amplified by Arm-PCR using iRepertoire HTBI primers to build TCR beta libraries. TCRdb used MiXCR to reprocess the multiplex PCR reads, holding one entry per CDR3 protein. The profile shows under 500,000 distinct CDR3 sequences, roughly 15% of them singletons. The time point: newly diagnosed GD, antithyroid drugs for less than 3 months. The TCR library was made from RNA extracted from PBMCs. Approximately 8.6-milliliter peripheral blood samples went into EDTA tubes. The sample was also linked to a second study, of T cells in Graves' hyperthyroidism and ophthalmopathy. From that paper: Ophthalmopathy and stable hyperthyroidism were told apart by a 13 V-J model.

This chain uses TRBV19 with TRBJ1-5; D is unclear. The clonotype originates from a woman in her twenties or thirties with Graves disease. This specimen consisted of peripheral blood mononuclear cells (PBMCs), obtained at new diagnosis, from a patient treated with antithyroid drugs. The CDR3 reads CATGQPQHF. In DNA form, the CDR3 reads TGTGCCACCGGTCAGCCCCAGCATTTT.